This TCR beta chain was obtained from a study of blood T cell repertoires in COVID-19. At the level of the study: From the United States, Italy and Spain came samples of acute and convalescent COVID-19.

The data were produced by immunoSEQ multiplex PCR, yet TCRdb's version contains in-frame clones alone and is incomplete. The table has about 21,000 clones, 88% seen once; the top ten hold more than 9.5%. The TCR was taken from a human donor in a cohort sampled during active COVID-19. Source material: peripheral blood.

CDR3 in DNA: TGTGCCAGCAGCCCGGGTAGCGGGACTTACAATGAGCAGTTCTTC. This translates into CASSPGSGTYNEQFF. This chain joins TRBV5-4 and TRBJ2-1; 8 bases align to TRBD2. The germline V gene encodes CDR1 SGHNT and CDR2 YYREEE (reference sequence). The J segment lost 4 bases and the V segment lost 4 bases, leaving 7 bases of the junction unmatched. The CDR3 runs to 15 residues.